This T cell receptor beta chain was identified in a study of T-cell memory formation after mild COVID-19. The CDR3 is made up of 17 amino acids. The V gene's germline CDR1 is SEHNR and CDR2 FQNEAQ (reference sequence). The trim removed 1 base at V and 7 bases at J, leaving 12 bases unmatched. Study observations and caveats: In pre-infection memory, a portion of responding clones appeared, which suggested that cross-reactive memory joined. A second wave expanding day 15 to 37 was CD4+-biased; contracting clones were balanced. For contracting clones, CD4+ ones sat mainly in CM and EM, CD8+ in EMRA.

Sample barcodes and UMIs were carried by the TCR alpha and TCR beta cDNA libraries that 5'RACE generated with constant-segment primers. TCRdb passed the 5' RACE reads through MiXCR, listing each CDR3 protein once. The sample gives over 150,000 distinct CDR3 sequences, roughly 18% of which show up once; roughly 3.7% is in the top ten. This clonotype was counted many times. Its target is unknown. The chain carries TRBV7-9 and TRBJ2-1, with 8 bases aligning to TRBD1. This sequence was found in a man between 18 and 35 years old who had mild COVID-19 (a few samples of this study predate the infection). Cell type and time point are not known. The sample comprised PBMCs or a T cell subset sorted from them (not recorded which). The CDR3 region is CASSLGSGGTGMNEQFF. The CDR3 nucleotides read TGTGCCAGCAGCTTAGGATCAGGCGGGACAGGAATGAATGAGCAGTTCTTC.